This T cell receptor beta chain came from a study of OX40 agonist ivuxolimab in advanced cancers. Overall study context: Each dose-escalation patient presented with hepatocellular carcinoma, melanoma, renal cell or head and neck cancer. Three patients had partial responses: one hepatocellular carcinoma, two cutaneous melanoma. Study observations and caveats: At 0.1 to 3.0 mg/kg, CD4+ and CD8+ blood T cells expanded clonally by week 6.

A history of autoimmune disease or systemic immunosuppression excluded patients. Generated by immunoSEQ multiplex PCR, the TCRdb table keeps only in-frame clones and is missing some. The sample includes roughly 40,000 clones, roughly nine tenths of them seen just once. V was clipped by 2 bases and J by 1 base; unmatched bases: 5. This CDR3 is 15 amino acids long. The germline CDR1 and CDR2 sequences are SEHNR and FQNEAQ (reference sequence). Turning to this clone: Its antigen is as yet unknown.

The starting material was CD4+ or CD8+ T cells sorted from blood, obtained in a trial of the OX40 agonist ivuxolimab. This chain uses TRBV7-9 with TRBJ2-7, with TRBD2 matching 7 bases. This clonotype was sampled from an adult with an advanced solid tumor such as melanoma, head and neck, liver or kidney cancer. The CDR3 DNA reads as TGTGCCAGCAGCTTACTAGCGGCCCCATCCTACGAGCAGTACTTC. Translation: CASSLLAAPSYEQYF.